This TCR beta chain was identified during a study of tumor-infiltrating lymphocytes in primary liver carcinoma. Comments on this clonotype: The junction differs from germline at one of its ends, possibly a read error.

The researchers produced TCR beta cDNA from around 500 ng total RNA with a constant-region primer. Three-round nested multiplex PCR performed with slightly modified ARM-PCR produced the TCR beta libraries. The first two PCR rounds, around 11 cycles each, used TRBV1-TRBV30 forward primers and a C-beta reverse primer. Using its own MiXCR run on the multiplex PCR reads, TCRdb lists one record per CDR3 protein. Of over 250,000 distinct CDR3 sequences detected, 45% to 70% appear once; the ten largest clones hold about a sixth. The CDR3 runs to 14 residues. Germline V gene data show CDR1 as SGHAT and CDR2 as FQNNGV. Unsorted whole blood supplied the RNA, and germline DNA was extracted too.

This chain connects TRBV11-2 to TRBJ1-2, with D unclear. This receptor was taken from a woman aged 25 to 39 with primary liver carcinoma and hepatitis B virus infection. Specimen: peripheral blood. CDR3 nucleotides: TGTGCCAGCAGCTATACGATTGGAGGCTATGGCTTCACCTTC. Its translation is CASSYTIGGYGFTF.